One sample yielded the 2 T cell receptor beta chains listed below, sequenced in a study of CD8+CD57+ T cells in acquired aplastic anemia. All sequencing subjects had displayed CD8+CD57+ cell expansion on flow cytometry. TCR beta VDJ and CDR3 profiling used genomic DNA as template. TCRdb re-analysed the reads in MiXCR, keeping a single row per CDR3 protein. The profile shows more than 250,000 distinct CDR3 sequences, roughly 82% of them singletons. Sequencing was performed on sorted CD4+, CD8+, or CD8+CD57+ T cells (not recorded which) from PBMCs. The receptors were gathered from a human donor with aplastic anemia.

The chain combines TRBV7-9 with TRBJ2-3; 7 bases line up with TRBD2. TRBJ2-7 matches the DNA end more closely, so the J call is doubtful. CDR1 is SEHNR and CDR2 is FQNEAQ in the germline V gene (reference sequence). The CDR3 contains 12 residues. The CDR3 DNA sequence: TGTGCCAGCAGGGGGGGGTGGGAGACGCAGTACTTC. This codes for CASRGGWETQYF.

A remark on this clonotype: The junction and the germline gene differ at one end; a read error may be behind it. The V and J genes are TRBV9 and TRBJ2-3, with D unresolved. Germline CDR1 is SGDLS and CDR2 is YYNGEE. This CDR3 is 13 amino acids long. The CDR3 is CASSVGAAQTQSF. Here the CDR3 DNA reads TGTGCCAGCAGCGTAGGGGCCGCCCAAACTCAGTCCTTT.